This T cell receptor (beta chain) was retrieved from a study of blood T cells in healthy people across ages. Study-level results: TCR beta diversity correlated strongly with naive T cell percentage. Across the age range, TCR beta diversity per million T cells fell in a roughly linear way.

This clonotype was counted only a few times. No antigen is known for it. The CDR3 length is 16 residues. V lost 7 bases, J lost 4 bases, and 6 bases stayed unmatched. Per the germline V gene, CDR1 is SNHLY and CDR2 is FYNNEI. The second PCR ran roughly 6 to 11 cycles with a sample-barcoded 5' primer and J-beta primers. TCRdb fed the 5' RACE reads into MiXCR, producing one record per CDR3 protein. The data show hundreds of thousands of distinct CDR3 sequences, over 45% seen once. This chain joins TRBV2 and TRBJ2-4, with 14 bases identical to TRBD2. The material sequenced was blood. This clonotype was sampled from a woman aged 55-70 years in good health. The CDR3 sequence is CASTRTSGRSKNIQYF. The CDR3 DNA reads TGTGCCAGCACCCGGACTAGCGGGAGGAGTAAAAACATTCAGTACTTC.